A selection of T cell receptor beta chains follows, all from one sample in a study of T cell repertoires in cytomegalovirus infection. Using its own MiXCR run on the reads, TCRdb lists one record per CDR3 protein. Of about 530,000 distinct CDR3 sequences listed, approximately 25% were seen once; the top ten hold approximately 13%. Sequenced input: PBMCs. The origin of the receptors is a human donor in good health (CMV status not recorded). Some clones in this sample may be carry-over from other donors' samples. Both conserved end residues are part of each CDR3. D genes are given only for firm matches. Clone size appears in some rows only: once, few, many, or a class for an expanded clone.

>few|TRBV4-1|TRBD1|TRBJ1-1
CASSHGTANTEAFF
TGCGCCAGCAGCCATGGGACAGCGAACACTGAAGCTTTCTTT
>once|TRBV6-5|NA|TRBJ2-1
CASSRPISGEQFF
TGTGCCAGCAGTCGCCCTATATCGGGTGAGCAGTTCTTC
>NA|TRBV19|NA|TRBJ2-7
CASSLSGTFYEQYF
TGTGCCAGTAGTTTGTCCGGGACATTCTACGAGCAGTACTTC
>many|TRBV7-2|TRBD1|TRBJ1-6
CASSLDRVYNSPLHF
TGTGCCAGCAGCCTCGACAGGGTGTATAATTCACCCCTCCACTTT
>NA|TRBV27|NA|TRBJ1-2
CASSYQGTGYTF
TGTGCCAGCAGTTACCAGGGTACTGGCTACACCTTC
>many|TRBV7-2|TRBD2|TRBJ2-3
CASSLAGWGTDTQYF
TGTGCCAGCAGTTTAGCGGGATGGGGCACAGATACGCAGTATTTT
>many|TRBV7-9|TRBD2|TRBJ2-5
CASSYGLAGGQETQYF
TGTGCCAGCAGCTACGGACTAGCGGGAGGGCAAGAGACCCAGTACTTC
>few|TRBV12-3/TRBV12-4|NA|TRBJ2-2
CASSYGPPNTGELFF
TGTGCCAGCAGCTATGGACCTCCGAACACCGGGGAGCTGTTTTTT
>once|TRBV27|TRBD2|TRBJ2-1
CASTWTSGSSYNEQFF
TGTGCCAGCACCTGGACTAGCGGGAGCTCCTACAATGAGCAGTTCTTC
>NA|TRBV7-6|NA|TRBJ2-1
CASSSPVAAPYNEQFF
TGTGCCAGCAGCTCACCAGTCGCGGCCCCCTACAATGAGCAGTTCTTC
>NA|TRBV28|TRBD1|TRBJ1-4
CASKGTGYEKLFF
TGTGCCAGCAAGGGGACAGGGTATGAAAAACTGTTTTTT
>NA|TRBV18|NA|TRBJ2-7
CASSPTISYEQYF
TGTGCCAGCTCACCGACAATCTCCTACGAGCAGTACTTC
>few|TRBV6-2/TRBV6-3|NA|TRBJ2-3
CASSYVVGLAHSTDTQYF
TGTGCCAGCAGTTACGTGGTGGGGCTAGCGCATAGCACAGATACGCAGTATTTT
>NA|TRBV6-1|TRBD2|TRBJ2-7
CASSEAPRGDYEQYF
TGTGCCAGCAGTGAAGCTCCCCGGGGGGACTACGAGCAGTACTTC
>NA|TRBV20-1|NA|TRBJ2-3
CSAGLEDDTQYF
TGCAGTGCCGGCCTAGAAGACGATACGCAGTATTTT
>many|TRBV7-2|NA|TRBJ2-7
CASSLYGGAYEQYF
TGTGCCAGCAGCTTATATGGGGGAGCCTACGAGCAGTACTTC
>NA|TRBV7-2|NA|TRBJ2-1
CASSLFSPLNEQFF
TGTGCCAGCAGCTTATTTTCCCCCCTAAATGAGCAGTTCTTC
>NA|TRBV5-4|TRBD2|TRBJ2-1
CASSQTSGYNEQFF
TGTGCCAGCAGCCAAACTAGCGGGTACAATGAGCAGTTCTTC
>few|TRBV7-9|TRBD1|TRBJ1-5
CASSWGTGSNQPQHF
TGTGCCAGCAGCTGGGGGACAGGTAGCAATCAGCCCCAGCATTTT
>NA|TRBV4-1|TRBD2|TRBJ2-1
CASSLTSGSGYEQFF
TGCGCCAGCAGCCTGACTAGCGGGAGCGGCTATGAGCAGTTCTTC
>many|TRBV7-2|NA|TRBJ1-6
CASSLGTTSSNSPLHF
TGTGCCAGCAGCTTAGGAACGACTAGCAGTAATTCACCCCTCCACTTT
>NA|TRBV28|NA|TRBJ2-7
CASSFLPLRGSSYEQYF
TGTGCCAGCAGTTTCCTTCCCCTAAGGGGGAGCTCCTACGAGCAGTACTTC
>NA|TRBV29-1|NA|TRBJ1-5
CSVGWSLGQPQHF
TGCAGCGTTGGATGGTCGCTTGGCCAGCCCCAGCATTTT
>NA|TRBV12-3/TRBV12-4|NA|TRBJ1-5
CASTVRGSQPQHF
TGTGCCAGCACTGTCCGGGGGTCCCAGCCCCAGCATTTT
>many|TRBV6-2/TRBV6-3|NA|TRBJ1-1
CASSYPGARTEAFF
TGTGCCAGCAGTTACCCGGGGGCGCGGACTGAAGCTTTCTTT
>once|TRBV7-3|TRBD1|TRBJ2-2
CASSSYRGSDTGELFF
TGTGCCAGCAGCTCGTACAGGGGGTCGGACACCGGGGAGCTGTTTTTT
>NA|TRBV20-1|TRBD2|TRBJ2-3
CSVAGGGPDTQYF
TGCAGTGTAGCGGGAGGGGGCCCAGATACGCAGTATTTT
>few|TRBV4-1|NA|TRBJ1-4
CASSQLFGANEKLFF
TGCGCCAGCAGCCAACTTTTCGGGGCTAATGAAAAACTGTTTTTT
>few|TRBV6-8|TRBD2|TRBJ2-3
CASREVQGTSGSTDTQYF
TGTGCCAGCAGGGAGGTGCAAGGGACTAGCGGAAGCACAGATACGCAGTATTTT
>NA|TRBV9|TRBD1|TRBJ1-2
CASSVAGTGGYGYTF
TGTGCCAGCAGCGTAGCTGGAACAGGGGGCTATGGCTACACCTTC
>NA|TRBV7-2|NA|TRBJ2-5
CASSRTRVEETQYF
TGTGCCAGCAGCCGCACTAGAGTTGAAGAGACCCAGTACTTC
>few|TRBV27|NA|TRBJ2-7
CASRRGAGTYEQYF
TGTGCCAGCAGGCGGGGCGCGGGGACCTACGAGCAGTACTTC
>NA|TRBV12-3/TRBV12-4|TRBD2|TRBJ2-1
CASSLAGRDYNEQFF
TGTGCCAGCAGTCTAGCGGGACGCGACTACAATGAGCAGTTCTTC